The present TCR beta chain was sequenced within a study of cytomegalovirus exposure and HLA in healthy donors. PCR primers comprised 60 Vbeta and 13 Jbeta primers. Repertoires were generated with immunoSEQ multiplex PCR, while TCRdb's copy carries only in-frame clones and drops some. In the table there are about 130,000 clones, approximately 84% of which are singletons. CDR3 length: 13 residues. The germline V gene has CDR1 MNHNY and CDR2 SVGAGI (reference sequence). V was pared by 6 bases and J by 1 base, with 10 bases between. Material: PBMCs. The rearrangement uses TRBV6-6 and TRBJ2-7; D is perhaps TRBD2 (5 bases). The TCR was taken from a boy between 2 and 10 years old in good health and CMV-seronegative. CDR3: CASSQRRSYEQYF. DNA of the CDR3: TGTGCCAGCAGCCAAAGGAGGTCCTACGAGCAGTACTTC.